A selection of T cell receptor beta chains follows, all from one sample in a study of PD-L1 blockade in urothelial cancer. Clones were sequenced by immunoSEQ multiplex PCR, and TCRdb holds only the in-frame ones, with some missing. The sample holds around 66,000 clones, around nine tenths seen once. The sample here was PBMCs, taken around atezolizumab (anti-PD-L1) treatment. The receptor source for this set is a man in his sixties with urothelial cancer. Each CDR3 is given without its conserved first and last residue. Clone size is stated in some rows and not others, as once, few, many or a class when expanded.

>TRBV27|few
ASTTLGGAKYEQY
>TRBV29-1|.
SVGGLAGGSDEQY
>TRBV5-8|.
ASRGRGRYEQY
>TRBV30|.
AWSPQGADTQY
>TRBV18|.
ASSPGLTYNEQF
>TRBV7-9|.
ASSHSGQPIEQY
>TRBV18|.
ASSSTGTISYNEQF
>TRBV25-1|.
ASSSLSGGNYNEQF
>TRBV11-1|.
ASSTPAGNEQY
>TRBV7-2|.
ASSPLAGETGELF
>TRBV7-3|.
ASSLGGQLETQY
>TRBV7-3|.
ASSLQGRSYEQY
>TRBV29-1|.
SQTSGTDNEQF
>TRBV30|.
AWRAGHARGQLF
>TRBV4-1|.
ASSQDAGNQETQY
>TRBV6-5|.
ASTPAGTYGYT
>TRBV4-2|.
ASSQGHRVWSDEQF
>TRBV4-2|.
ASSQDKTAARIVTEAF
>TRBV28|.
ATLDSEKLF
>TRBV2|.
ASSEPGRGGNQPQH
>TRBV5-5|.
ASSLVRGGNYGYT
>TRBV4-1|.
ASSFRLRSGVGETQY
>TRBV5-6|.
ASSFAGPSYEQY
>TRBV18|.
ASSPTGQGSSYEQY
>TRBV11-2|few
ASSLVSGFNEQF
>TRBV6-6|once
ASSLPGAGDYEQY
>TRBV7-2|.
ASRTYRADEQF